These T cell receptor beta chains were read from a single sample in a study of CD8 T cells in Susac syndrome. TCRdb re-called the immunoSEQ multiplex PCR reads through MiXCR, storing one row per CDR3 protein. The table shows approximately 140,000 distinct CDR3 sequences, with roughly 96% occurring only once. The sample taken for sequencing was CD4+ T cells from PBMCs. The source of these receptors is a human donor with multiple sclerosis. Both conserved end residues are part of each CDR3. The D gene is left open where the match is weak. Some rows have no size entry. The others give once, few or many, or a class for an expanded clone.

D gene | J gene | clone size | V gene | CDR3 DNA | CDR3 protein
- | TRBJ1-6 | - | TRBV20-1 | TGCAGTGCTACCGCAAATTCACCCCTCCACTTT | CSATANSPLHF
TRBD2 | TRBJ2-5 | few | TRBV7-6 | TGTGCCAGCAGCGAGGCTAGCGGTGGAGAGACCCAGTACTTC | CASSEASGGETQYF
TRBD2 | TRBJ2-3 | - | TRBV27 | TGTGCCAGCAGTCAGCGGGGCCTCAGCACAGATACGCAGTATTTT | CASSQRGLSTDTQYF
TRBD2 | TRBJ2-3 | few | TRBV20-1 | TGCAGTGCCGGTGGAAGCGGGAGAAAAGATACGCAGTATTTT | CSAGGSGRKDTQYF
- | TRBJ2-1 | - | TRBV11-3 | TGTGCCAGCAGCTTAGACTCTACTGGGAGAGAATTCTTC | CASSLDSTGREFF
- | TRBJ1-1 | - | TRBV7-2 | TGTGCCAGCAGCCCCGGGTGGACCGGCACTGAAGCTTTCTTT | CASSPGWTGTEAFF
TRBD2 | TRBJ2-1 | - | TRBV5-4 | TGTGCCAGCCGGTGCCCTCCTAATTTCGAGCGGGAGGTCCCTATCAAGTTCTTC | CASRCPPNFEREVPIKFF
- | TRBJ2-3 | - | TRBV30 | TGTGCCTGGAGTGTAAGGGGGGTTAGCACAGATACGCAGTATTTT | CAWSVRGVSTDTQYF
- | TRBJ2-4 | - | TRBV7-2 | TGTGCCAGCAGCTTAGAGCTCGGCCAGGGCATTCAGTACTTC | CASSLELGQGIQYF
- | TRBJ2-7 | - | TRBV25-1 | TGTGCCAGCAGACGGGACGGTGAGCACTACGAGCAGTACTTC | CASRRDGEHYEQYF
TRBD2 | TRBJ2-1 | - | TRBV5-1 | TGCGCCAGCAGCCACGGACTAGCGGGAGGGGAAGAGCAGTTCTTC | CASSHGLAGGEEQFF
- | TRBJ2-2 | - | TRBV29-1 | TGCAGCGTTGACTGGGGGTACACCGGGGAGCTGTTTTTT | CSVDWGYTGELFF
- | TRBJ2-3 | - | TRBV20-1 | TGCAGTGCTGATCCCGCAATCGGCGGCCCGAGCACAGATACGCAGTATTTT | CSADPAIGGPSTDTQYF
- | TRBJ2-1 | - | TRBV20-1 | TGCAGTGCAACGCTTCAGTGGAATGAGCAGTTCTTC | CSATLQWNEQFF
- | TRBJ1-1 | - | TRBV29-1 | TGCAGCGTTGAGGCGGGTCTTTCGGGAATCGGCACTGAAGCTTTCTTT | CSVEAGLSGIGTEAFF
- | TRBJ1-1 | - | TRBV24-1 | TGTGCCACCAGTGATTTTTCCTCGAACACGGCCACTGAAGCTTTCTTT | CATSDFSSNTATEAFF
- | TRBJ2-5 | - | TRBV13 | TGTGCCAGCAGTCAACTGTGGTACCAAGAGACCCAGTACTTC | CASSQLWYQETQYF
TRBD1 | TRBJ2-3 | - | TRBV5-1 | TGCGCCAGCAGCCCAACGGCAGGGGGCTCAGATACGCAGTATTTT | CASSPTAGGSDTQYF
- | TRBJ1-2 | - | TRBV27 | TGTGCCAGCAGTTCGACGGCCGGGGGCTACACCTTC | CASSSTAGGYTF
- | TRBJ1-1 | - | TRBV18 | TGTGCCAGCTCCGCCCCTTCGCCGGCTTTCTTT | CASSAPSPAFF
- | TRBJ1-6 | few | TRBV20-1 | TGCAGTGCTAGGGGTGGGAATGGGGGAAATTCACCCCTCCACTTT | CSARGGNGGNSPLHF
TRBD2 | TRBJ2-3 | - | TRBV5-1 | TGCGCCAGCAGCTTATACCCTAGCGGGGCCGATAGGGATACGCAGTATTTT | CASSLYPSGADRDTQYF
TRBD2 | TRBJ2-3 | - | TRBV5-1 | TGCGCCAGCAGCTTGACGATAGCGGGAGGGATCACAGATACGCAGTATTTT | CASSLTIAGGITDTQYF
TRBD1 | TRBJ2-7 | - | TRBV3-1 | TGTGCCAGCAGCCATACGACAGGGGGCCCCTACGAGCAGTACTTC | CASSHTTGGPYEQYF
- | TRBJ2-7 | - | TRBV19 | TGTGCCAGTAGTATGAGGGGGACCAGCTCCTACGAGCAGTACTTC | CASSMRGTSSYEQYF
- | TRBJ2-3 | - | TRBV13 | TGTGCCAGCAGCTCGGGACAACTAGCAACAGATACGCAGTATTTT | CASSSGQLATDTQYF